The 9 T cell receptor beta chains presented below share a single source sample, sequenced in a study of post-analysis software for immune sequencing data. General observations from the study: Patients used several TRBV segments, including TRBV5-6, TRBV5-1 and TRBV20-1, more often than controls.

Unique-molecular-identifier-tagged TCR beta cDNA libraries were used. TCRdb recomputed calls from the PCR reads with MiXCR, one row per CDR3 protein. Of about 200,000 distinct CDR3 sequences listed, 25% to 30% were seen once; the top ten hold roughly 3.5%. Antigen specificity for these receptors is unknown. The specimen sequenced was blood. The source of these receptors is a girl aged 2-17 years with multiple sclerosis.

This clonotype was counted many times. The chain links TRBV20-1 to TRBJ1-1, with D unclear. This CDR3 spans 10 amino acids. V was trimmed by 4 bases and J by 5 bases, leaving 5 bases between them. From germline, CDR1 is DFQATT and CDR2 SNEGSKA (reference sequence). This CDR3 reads CSATGTEAFF. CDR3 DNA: TGCAGTGCTACGGGGACTGAAGCTTTCTTT.

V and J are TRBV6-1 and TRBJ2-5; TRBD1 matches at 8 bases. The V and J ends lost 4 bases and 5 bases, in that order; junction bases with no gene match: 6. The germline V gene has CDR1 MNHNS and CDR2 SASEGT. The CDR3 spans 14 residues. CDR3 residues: CASSVRGLGETQYF. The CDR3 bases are TGTGCCAGCAGTGTCAGGGGGCTGGGGGAGACCCAGTACTTC.

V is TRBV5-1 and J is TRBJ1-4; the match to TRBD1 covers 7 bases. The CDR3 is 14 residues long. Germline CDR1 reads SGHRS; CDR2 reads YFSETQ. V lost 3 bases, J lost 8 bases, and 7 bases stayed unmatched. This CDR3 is CASSSTGSGEKLFF. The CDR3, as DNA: TGCGCCAGCAGCTCGACAGGGTCTGGCGAAAAACTGTTTTTT.

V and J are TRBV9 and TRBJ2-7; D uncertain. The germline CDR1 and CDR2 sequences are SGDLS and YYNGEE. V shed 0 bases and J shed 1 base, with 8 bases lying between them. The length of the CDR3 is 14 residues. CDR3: CASSVDGVSYEQYF. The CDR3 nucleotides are TGTGCCAGCAGCGTAGATGGGGTTTCCTACGAGCAGTACTTC.

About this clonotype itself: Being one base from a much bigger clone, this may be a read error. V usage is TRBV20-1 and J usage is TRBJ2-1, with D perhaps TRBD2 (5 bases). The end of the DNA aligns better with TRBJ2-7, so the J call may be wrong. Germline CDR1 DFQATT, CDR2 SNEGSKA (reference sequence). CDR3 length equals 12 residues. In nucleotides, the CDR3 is TGCAGGGCTAGGAAGCCGGGGTACGAGCAGTACTTC. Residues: CRARKPGYEQYF.

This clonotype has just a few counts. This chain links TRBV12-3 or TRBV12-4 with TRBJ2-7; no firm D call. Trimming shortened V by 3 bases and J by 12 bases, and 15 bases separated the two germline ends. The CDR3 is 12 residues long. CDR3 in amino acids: CASSFWAQDPYF. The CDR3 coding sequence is TGTGCCAGCAGTTTTTGGGCGCAGGACCCGTACTTC.

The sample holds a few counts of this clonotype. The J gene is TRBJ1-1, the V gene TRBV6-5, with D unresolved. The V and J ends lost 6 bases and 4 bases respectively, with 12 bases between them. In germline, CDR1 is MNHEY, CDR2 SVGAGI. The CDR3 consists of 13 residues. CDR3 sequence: CASSPRRPTEAFF. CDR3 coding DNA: TGTGCCAGCAGCCCTAGACGGCCCACTGAAGCTTTCTTT.

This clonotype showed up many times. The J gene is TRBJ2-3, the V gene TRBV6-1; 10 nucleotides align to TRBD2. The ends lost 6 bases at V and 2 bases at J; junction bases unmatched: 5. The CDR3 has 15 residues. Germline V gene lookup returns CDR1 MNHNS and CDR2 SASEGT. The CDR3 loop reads CASRLAGVPTDTQYF. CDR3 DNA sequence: TGTGCCAGCAGGCTAGCGGGAGTCCCCACAGATACGCAGTATTTT.

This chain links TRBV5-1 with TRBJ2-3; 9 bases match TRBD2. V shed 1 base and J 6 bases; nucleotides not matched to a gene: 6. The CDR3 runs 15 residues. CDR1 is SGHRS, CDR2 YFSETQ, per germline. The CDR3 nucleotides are TGCGCCAGCAGCTTGTCGCCTAGCGGGGCCGATACGCAGTATTTT. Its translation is CASSLSPSGADTQYF.